Below are 2 T cell receptor beta chains sequenced from a single sample in a study of blood T cell repertoires in COVID-19. Produced via immunoSEQ multiplex PCR; TCRdb's table is partial and in-frame only. The sample includes approximately 66,000 clones, more than 75% of them seen just once. Sequenced material: peripheral blood. These receptors all stem from a man between 60 and 70 years old with acute or convalescent COVID-19.

This clone was counted once. J is TRBJ1-1 and V is TRBV30; TRBD1 is a possible D gene (6 bases). Germline CDR1 GTSNPN, CDR2 SVGIG (reference sequence). CDR3 length: 13 residues. V dropped 7 bases and J dropped 1 base, with 13 bases sitting between them. The CDR3 DNA sequence: TGTGCCTACGGAAGGGGGGGGAACACTGAAGCTTTCTTT. Amino acids: CAYGRGGNTEAFF.

The gene calls are TRBV7-3 and TRBJ1-2; D remains unclear. V lost 0 bases, J lost 4 bases, and 12 bases lay in between. The germline CDR1 and CDR2 sequences are SGHTA and FQGTGA. The CDR3 is made up of 15 amino acids. The CDR3 spells CASSLTPARSYGYTF. The CDR3, as DNA: TGTGCCAGCAGCTTAACGCCAGCCAGGTCCTATGGCTACACCTTC.